A single sample gave rise to the 19 T cell receptor beta chains below, sequenced in a study of blood T cell repertoires in COVID-19 (dated by TCRdb to 2019 to 2021). The library came from the immunoSEQ multiplex PCR assay. Here the immuneACCESS table is served through TCRdb, limited to in-frame sequences with V and J called. Missing clones are a known gap in these copies; in checked studies unresolved V genes cover under half, and the rest lacks a known reason. This sample lists 150,000 to 200,000 clones; 88% were detected once. The ten largest account for around 9.5% of the sample. The specimen sequenced was PBMCs or T cells enriched from blood (not recorded which). The receptors stem from a woman younger than 35 who had recovered from COVID-19.

The chain joins TRBV7-9 to TRBJ1-5; TRBD1 might be the D (5 bases). V dropped 1 base and J dropped 8 bases, with 21 bases sitting between them. This CDR3 has 17 residues. CDR1 SEHNR and CDR2 FQNEAQ come from the germline V gene (reference sequence). CDR3 loop: CASSLGVGAAGREPQHF. The DNA for the CDR3 is TGTGCCAGCAGCTTAGGGGTCGGGGCGGCGGGAAGGGAGCCCCAGCATTTT.

This sequence joins TRBV19 and TRBJ1-1; D is possibly TRBD1 (6 bases). Trimming left V 5 bases short and J 2 bases short, with 12 bases between. CDR3 length: 14 amino acids. Germline loops: CDR1 LNHDA, CDR2 SQIVND (reference sequence). CDR3 sequence reads: CASSFGGANTEAFF. The CDR3 bases are TGTGCCAGTAGTTTCGGGGGGGCAAACACTGAAGCTTTCTTT.

The chain employs TRBV28 and TRBJ1-4; 7 bases line up with TRBD1. In germline, CDR1 is MDHEN, CDR2 SYDVKM. Unmatched junction bases numbered 4, after V lost 3 bases and J lost 6 bases. The CDR3 has 14 residues. CDR3 sequence reads: CASSFQGEDEKLFF. The CDR3 DNA is TGTGCCAGCAGTTTTCAGGGGGAGGATGAAAAACTGTTTTTT.

V gene TRBV6-5 combines with J gene TRBJ1-2; perhaps TRBD1 as D (6 bases). The V gene's germline CDR1 is MNHEY and CDR2 SVGAGI. The V end was cut by 2 bases, the J end by 5 bases, with 9 bases between. This CDR3 is built from 13 residues. This chain's CDR3 is CASSYNREYGYTF. The CDR3 DNA follows: TGTGCCAGCAGTTACAACAGGGAATATGGCTACACCTTC.

This chain connects TRBV4-1 to TRBJ1-2; 11 positions match TRBD1. Trimming at V came to 3 bases and at J to 8 bases, leaving 2 bases not matched to a gene. Germline V gene sequence: CDR1 MGHRA, CDR2 YSYEKL. The CDR3 has 13 residues. The CDR3 sequence: CASSHGTGGGYTF. DNA for the CDR3: TGCGCCAGCAGCCACGGGACAGGGGGGGGCTACACCTTC.

This clone was observed a handful of times. The rearrangement uses TRBV7-2 and TRBJ1-2, with D unresolved. Trimming left V 5 bases short and J 3 bases short, with 10 bases between. CDR1 and CDR2 (germline): SGHTA, FQGNSA. The CDR3 has 13 amino acids. The CDR3 nucleotides are TGTGCCAGCAGCGTGGACGGGGACTATGGCTACACCTTC. As protein: CASSVDGDYGYTF.

The genes are TRBV3-1 (or the pseudogene TRBV3-2) and TRBJ1-2; 7 bases agree with TRBD1. Germline lookup yields CDR1 LGHDT and CDR2 YNNKEL (reference sequence). The CDR3 is 15 residues long. Losses at the gene ends were 3 bases for V and 3 bases for J; bases not matched to a gene: 7. Here the CDR3 DNA reads TGTGCCAGCAGCCATCCAAGGGGGCAGCACTATGGCTACACCTTC. Its translation is CASSHPRGQHYGYTF.

The chain joins TRBV10-2 to TRBJ2-3; 10 bases match TRBD2. The CDR3 spans 14 residues. V shed 7 bases, J shed 5 bases, and the junction held 6 bases outside the gene matches. The V gene's germline CDR1 is WSHSY and CDR2 SAAADI. The CDR3 DNA sequence: TGCGCCAGCAAAACTAGCGGGGTGGAAGATACGCAGTATTTT. Translation: CASKTSGVEDTQYF.

The rearrangement links TRBV11-2 to TRBJ2-1; TRBD1 matches at 8 bases. Germline trimming cut 2 bases from V and 0 bases from J; bases unmatched to any gene: 3. The CDR3 is made up of 16 amino acids. Germline CDR1 and CDR2: SGHAT and FQNNGV. As DNA, the CDR3 is TGTGCCAGCAGCTTATTCGGGACAGGCTCCTACAATGAGCAGTTCTTC. It translates to CASSLFGTGSYNEQFF.

The V and J genes are TRBV5-1 and TRBJ1-1; D call uncertain. V lost 2 bases, J lost 4 bases, and 18 bases lay in between. The CDR3 has 16 amino acids. Germline V CDR1 and CDR2: SGHRS, YFSETQ. The CDR3 coding sequence is TGCGCCAGCAGCTTCGTTTACGTAGTCGGTGGCACTGAAGCTTTCTTT. This codes for CASSFVYVVGGTEAFF.

V is TRBV11-2 and J is TRBJ2-2; 8 nucleotides agree with TRBD2. J gave up 6 bases and V 4 bases, and 7 bases lay outside the gene matches. The CDR3 has 15 residues. Germline CDR1 and CDR2: SGHAT and FQNNGV. The CDR3 loop is CASSWGTSRAGELFF. Written as DNA, the CDR3 is TGTGCCAGCAGCTGGGGGACTAGTCGCGCCGGGGAGCTGTTTTTT.

The chain employs TRBV4-3 and TRBJ1-1; 7 nucleotides agree with TRBD1. Germline V gives CDR1 LGHNA, CDR2 YSLEER. With V trimmed by 0 bases and J by 2 bases, 9 bases remained unmatched. This CDR3 is built from 17 residues. The CDR3 DNA follows: TGCGCCAGCAGCCAAGATATCGCAGGGGGAAGAAACACTGAAGCTTTCTTT. Translated, it gives CASSQDIAGGRNTEAFF.

This clone was observed once. The chain carries TRBV3-1 (or the pseudogene TRBV3-2) and TRBJ1-6, with 7 bases identical to TRBD1. This CDR3 region has 16 residues. The V and J ends lost 4 bases and 8 bases, in that order; junction bases with no gene match: 11. CDR1 and CDR2 (germline): LGHDT, YNNKEL (reference sequence). The CDR3 reads CASSLTYRGGHSPLHF. The CDR3 DNA follows: TGTGCCAGCAGCCTCACTTACAGGGGAGGTCATTCACCCCTCCACTTT.

This rearrangement joins TRBV18 to TRBJ2-3, with a weak D call TRBD2 (7 bases). CDR3 length: 16 amino acids. Trimming removed 1 base at V and 2 bases at J, with 13 bases between. Germline CDR1 KGHSH, CDR2 LQKENI. The CDR3, as DNA: TGTGCCAGCTCACCACTTGCGGGGGCACCCACAGATACGCAGTATTTT. This gives the protein CASSPLAGAPTDTQYF.

This chain uses TRBV7-9 with TRBJ2-1; 12 positions match TRBD1. The CDR3 extends over 15 amino acids. Losses at the gene ends were 1 base for V and 10 bases for J; bases not matched to a gene: 5. Germline CDR1 and CDR2: SEHNR and FQNEAQ (reference sequence). CDR3 in DNA: TGTGCCAGCAGCTTAGGGGGACAGGGGGCTCGGGAGCAGTTCTTC. As protein: CASSLGGQGAREQFF.

V usage is TRBV6-5 and J usage is TRBJ1-1; 8 bases are a match to TRBD1. After removal of 7 bases from V and 2 bases from J, the junction contained 6 bases not matched to a gene. Germline V gene lookup returns CDR1 MNHEY and CDR2 SVGAGI. This CDR3 region has 14 residues. The CDR3 reads CASIRTGSNTEAFF. CDR3 DNA sequence: TGTGCCAGCATCCGGACAGGGTCAAACACTGAAGCTTTCTTT.

The chain joins TRBV6-5 to TRBJ2-7; TRBD2 might be the D (5 bases). The V gene's germline CDR1 is MNHEY and CDR2 SVGAGI. The CDR3 runs 12 residues. V was clipped by 6 bases and J by 6 bases, with 12 bases between them. This CDR3 is CASRADLPEQYF. In nucleotides, the CDR3 is TGTGCCAGCAGAGCGGACTTACCCGAGCAGTACTTC.

The chain has TRBV10-3 and TRBJ1-2, with 11 bases identical to TRBD1. The CDR3 spans 18 residues. V gave up 6 bases and J gave up 4 bases; unmatched junction bases: 16. The germline CDR1 and CDR2 sequences are ENHRY and SYGVKD. CDR3 protein: CAIRSSGTGGGGFYGYTF. The CDR3 DNA reads as TGTGCCATCAGATCCTCCGGGACAGGGGGAGGGGGCTTCTATGGCTACACCTTC.

The chain joins TRBV2 to TRBJ1-3; 7 bases are a match to TRBD1. Trimming cost V 5 bases and J 0 bases; bases outside gene matches: 4. This CDR3 has 15 residues. Germline CDR1 reads SNHLY; CDR2 reads FYNNEI. This CDR3 reads CASSPGQFSGNTIYF. The CDR3 DNA sequence: TGTGCCAGCAGTCCGGGACAGTTCTCTGGAAACACCATATATTTT.